This is a list of T cell receptor beta chains from one sample in a study of blood T cell repertoires in COVID-19. The data were produced by immunoSEQ multiplex PCR, yet TCRdb's version contains in-frame clones alone and is incomplete. The table lists some 250,000 clones, approximately 88% of them singletons. The sample consisted of peripheral blood. The receptor set was obtained from a man aged 35-49 years with acute or convalescent COVID-19. Each CDR3 is given with its conserved first and last residue. A D gene is named only where the DNA matches it firmly. Clone size is not always given. Where it is, it says once, few, many or a class for expanded clones.

clone_size j_call d_call v_call cdr3_nt cdr3_aa
NA TRBJ2-2 NA TRBV7-6 TGTGCCAGCAGCTCTCATACCTCAGGGTATATAGGGGAGCTGTTTTTT CASSSHTSGYIGELFF
NA TRBJ1-2 TRBD1 TRBV7-8 TGTGCCAGCAGCTTGAACAGGGGATCTGGCTACACCTTC CASSLNRGSGYTF
NA TRBJ2-5 NA TRBV7-9 TGTGCCAGCAGCTTAGTTGGGCAGAATCAAGAGACCCAGTACTTC CASSLVGQNQETQYF
NA TRBJ2-2 NA TRBV3-1/TRBV3-2 TGTGCCAGCAGCCAAGATCCAGGGGCGAACACCGGGGAGCTGTTTTTT CASSQDPGANTGELFF
NA TRBJ2-1 NA TRBV6-5 TGTGCCAGCAGGCCATCGGGGTCAGGGGATGAGCAGTTCTTC CASRPSGSGDEQFF
few TRBJ1-4 TRBD1 TRBV4-1 TGCGCCAGCAGCCAGGAATACAGGGGGATAAATGAAAAACTGTTTTTT CASSQEYRGINEKLFF
NA TRBJ2-7 TRBD1 TRBV18 TGTGCCAGCTCACCACCGGGACAGGCACCCTACGAGCAGTACTTC CASSPPGQAPYEQYF
NA TRBJ2-7 TRBD1 TRBV19 TGTGCCAGTAGTACATCGACAGGGGGCGGCTACGAGCAGTACTTC CASSTSTGGGYEQYF
NA TRBJ1-6 NA TRBV15 TGTGCCACCAGCGGCAGGGTACGCAATTCACCCCTCCACTTT CATSGRVRNSPLHF
NA TRBJ2-1 TRBD1 TRBV7-2 TGTGCCAGCAGCTTAACCGGGACAGGGAATGACAATGAGCAGTTCTTC CASSLTGTGNDNEQFF
NA TRBJ1-5 NA TRBV6-5 TGTGCCAGCAGTTACATCAGGGGCGGGGGTCAGCCCCAGCATTTT CASSYIRGGGQPQHF
once TRBJ2-3 TRBD2 TRBV7-9 TGTGCCAGCAGCCAAACTAGCGGGAGGGCCAGGGATACGCAGTATTTT CASSQTSGRARDTQYF
NA TRBJ2-3 NA TRBV7-8 TGTGCCAGCAGCCGAGACCAGGTTTCCACAGATACGCAGTATTTT CASSRDQVSTDTQYF
NA TRBJ2-7 TRBD2 TRBV7-2 TGTGCCACCCGTGGCGGGAGTAATTACGAGCAGTACTTC CATRGGSNYEQYF
NA TRBJ1-3 NA TRBV7-9 TGTGCCAGCAGCCCCCCGCGACAGGCCTCACCGGGAAACACCATATATTTT CASSPPRQASPGNTIYF
NA TRBJ1-4 NA TRBV2 TGTGCCAGTAAACAGGGACCTAATGAAAAACTGTTTTTT CASKQGPNEKLFF
once TRBJ2-7 NA TRBV6-5 TGTGCCAGCATGGTAGGCGGGGTTTCCTACGAGCAGTACTTC CASMVGGVSYEQYF
NA TRBJ1-1 NA TRBV4-2 TGTGCCAGCAGCCAAGATCCGGGGGGCGGTACTGAAGCTTTCTTT CASSQDPGGGTEAFF
NA TRBJ1-2 NA TRBV5-1 TGCGCCAGCAGCTTGGCCATGAATCCGGGCTATGGCTACACCTTC CASSLAMNPGYGYTF
NA TRBJ2-1 NA TRBV5-4 TGTGCCAGCAGCCGGGACAGGGTTGGACTAGCGTATGACAATGAGCAGTTCTTC CASSRDRVGLAYDNEQFF
NA TRBJ2-6 NA TRBV5-4 TGTGCCAGCAGCCTAGGTGGAGGTTCAGGGGCCAACGTCCTGACTTTC CASSLGGGSGANVLTF
NA TRBJ1-5 TRBD1 TRBV10-3 TGTGCCATCAGCCGGACAGGGGGCGAAAATCAGCCCCAGCATTTT CAISRTGGENQPQHF
NA TRBJ2-7 TRBD2 TRBV11-2 TGTGCCAGCAGCTTAAGGGGTCCGGGACTAGCGGGAGAGGGAGACGAGCAGTACTTC CASSLRGPGLAGEGDEQYF
NA TRBJ2-2 TRBD2 TRBV7-2 TGTGCCAGCAGCTTATGGTTAGCGGGGAACACCGGGGAGCTGTTTTTT CASSLWLAGNTGELFF
NA TRBJ2-7 NA TRBV27 TGTGCCAGCACCCCGGCAGGGCGATCCTACGAGCAGTACTTC CASTPAGRSYEQYF
NA TRBJ1-2 TRBD1 TRBV30 TGTGCCTGGAGTGCGACAGGGGGCCTAGGGGGCTACACCTTC CAWSATGGLGGYTF
NA TRBJ2-7 TRBD2 TRBV6-4 TGTGCCAGCAGTGATGCTAGCGGGAGTTACGAGCAGTACTTC CASSDASGSYEQYF
NA TRBJ1-1 TRBD1 TRBV30 TGTGCCTGGAGTCCAACCGGGACAGGGAGCGACACTGAAGCTTTCTTT CAWSPTGTGSDTEAFF
NA TRBJ1-2 NA TRBV3-1/TRBV3-2 TGTGCCAGCAGCCGGACTTATTTAGGTGGTGGCTACACCTTC CASSRTYLGGGYTF
NA TRBJ1-1 NA TRBV5-1 TGCGCCAGCAGCTTAGGACAGCCCTATCTTGAAGCTTTCTTT CASSLGQPYLEAFF
NA TRBJ2-7 NA TRBV19 TGTGCCAGTAGTATAGGTTCGTCCTACGAGCAGTACTTC CASSIGSSYEQYF
once TRBJ2-7 NA TRBV7-9 TGTGCCAGCAGCTCAGGGGCCTACGAGCAGTACTTC CASSSGAYEQYF
NA TRBJ2-5 NA TRBV19 TGTGCCAGTAGTACCGAGGGGGGGGACCAAGAGACCCAGTACTTC CASSTEGGDQETQYF
NA TRBJ2-7 NA TRBV11-3 TGTGCCAGCAGCACAGGGCCTGGATCCTACGAGCAGTACTTC CASSTGPGSYEQYF
NA TRBJ2-7 NA TRBV4-2 TGTGCCAGCAGCCAAGATGGAGACCGCTACGAGCAGTACTTC CASSQDGDRYEQYF
NA TRBJ1-5 TRBD1 TRBV18 TGTGCCAGCTCACCGACAGGGTTCAATCAGCCCCAGCATTTT CASSPTGFNQPQHF
once TRBJ2-2 NA TRBV5-5 TGTGCCAGCAGCTTAAGCCTAACGAACACCGGGGAGCTGTTTTTT CASSLSLTNTGELFF
NA TRBJ2-6 NA TRBV6-6 TGTGCCAGCAGTCCCTTGGGACACTTACCCCTCTCTGGGGCCAACGTCCTGACTTTC CASSPLGHLPLSGANVLTF
NA TRBJ2-1 TRBD1 TRBV3-1/TRBV3-2 TGTGCCAGCAGCCGAAAGACAGGGAACGGGAACAATGAGCAGTTCTTC CASSRKTGNGNNEQFF
once TRBJ2-2 NA TRBV9 TGTGCCAGCAGCGTAGAGGTTAGCGGGAACACCGGGGAGCTGTTTTTT CASSVEVSGNTGELFF
NA TRBJ2-7 NA TRBV30 TGTGCCTGGAGTGTAATTCCCGACGAGCAGTACTTC CAWSVIPDEQYF
once TRBJ2-7 NA TRBV5-1 TGCGCCAGCAGCCTCCGGGACTTAACCTACGAGCAGTACTTC CASSLRDLTYEQYF
NA TRBJ2-4 TRBD1 TRBV7-2 TGTGCCAGCAGCACCAGACAGGGTCTGGAAAACATTCAGTACTTC CASSTRQGLENIQYF
few TRBJ1-5 NA TRBV10-3 TGTGCCATCAGTGCTGGGCATAGCAATCAGCCCCAGCATTTT CAISAGHSNQPQHF
NA TRBJ2-2 NA TRBV7-2 TGTGCCAGCAGCGCCCGGACTACCGAACCCGGGGAGCTGTTTTTT CASSARTTEPGELFF
NA TRBJ1-2 NA TRBV2 TGTGCCAGCAGTGAATACACCAACTATGGCTACACCTTC CASSEYTNYGYTF
NA TRBJ2-1 TRBD1 TRBV18 TGTGCCAGCTCACCACCGGCAGGGGGCTCCTACAATGAGCAGTTCTTC CASSPPAGGSYNEQFF
NA TRBJ1-5 NA TRBV5-5 TGTGCCAGCAGCCCCGGGACAATAGACAATCAGCCCCAGCATTTT CASSPGTIDNQPQHF
NA TRBJ1-1 NA TRBV20-1 TGCAGTGCTAGTGTACCTCGGGGGGGGAACACTGAAGCTTTCTTT CSASVPRGGNTEAFF
NA TRBJ2-1 TRBD1 TRBV27 TGTGCCAGCAGTTCTTCCGGGACAGGGGGGAGAAATGAGCAGTTCTTC CASSSSGTGGRNEQFF